The 31 T cell receptor beta chains below were found in one sample sequenced in a study of T-cell memory formation after mild COVID-19. In TCRdb, the 5' RACE reads were re-called with MiXCR into one record per CDR3 protein. The table shows about 150,000 distinct CDR3 sequences, with about 25% occurring only once. The sequencing input was PBMCs or a T cell subset sorted from them (not recorded which). These receptors all stem from an adult woman who had mild COVID-19 (a few samples of this study predate the infection). Cell type and time point are not known.

The chain uses TRBV24-1 and TRBJ1-1; no reliable D call. The CDR3 sequence is 13 residues long. The ends were cut back, 9 bases at V and 2 bases at J, with 12 bases in the middle. CDR1 and CDR2 from the germline V gene are KGHDR and SFDVKD. CDR3 nucleotides: TGTGCCACCCGGGTAGGTGGAAACACTGAAGCTTTCTTT. Translating gives CATRVGGNTEAFF.

The table lists this clonotype with a few counts. V and J are TRBV3-1 and TRBJ2-7; D uncertain. Germline loops: CDR1 LGHDT, CDR2 YNNKEL (reference sequence). The CDR3 has 14 residues. V dropped 3 bases and J dropped 1 base, with 10 bases sitting between them. The CDR3 spells CASSHETPSYEQYF. The CDR3 DNA follows: TGTGCCAGCAGCCACGAGACCCCTTCCTACGAGCAGTACTTC.

V and J are TRBV11-2 and TRBJ2-2; TRBD2 matches 10 bases. Unmatched junction bases numbered 13, after V lost 1 base and J lost 5 bases. The V gene's germline CDR1 is SGHAT and CDR2 FQNNGV. This CDR3 is 19 amino acids long. Written as DNA, the CDR3 is TGTGCCAGCAGCTTAGGGTGGCTAGCGGGAGACGGGGGGACCGGGGAGCTGTTTTTT. The encoded protein is CASSLGWLAGDGGTGELFF.

V gene TRBV10-3 combines with J gene TRBJ1-5; 7 bases align to TRBD1. CDR3 length equals 15 residues. CDR1 and CDR2 from the germline V gene are ENHRY and SYGVKD. J lost 9 bases, V lost 3 bases, and 11 bases had no gene match. The CDR3 protein is CAISEGGSTSWPQHF. CDR3 coding DNA: TGTGCCATCAGTGAAGGGGGCAGCACCTCGTGGCCCCAGCATTTT.

This chain connects TRBV7-7 to TRBJ2-3; weak D call: TRBD2 (6 bases). Trimming took 5 bases from V and 2 from J, leaving 11 bases between them. The CDR3 spans 14 residues. CDR1 is SSHAT, CDR2 FNYEAQ, per germline (reference sequence). CDR3 loop: CASSPGTYTDTQYF. CDR3 sequence (DNA): TGTGCCAGCAGCCCCGGGACTTACACAGATACGCAGTATTTT.

The chain recombines TRBV20-1 with TRBJ1-5; 7 positions match TRBD1. V was clipped by 0 bases and J by 4 bases; unmatched bases: 24. Germline V CDR1 and CDR2: DFQATT, SNEGSKA (reference sequence). This CDR3 spans 21 amino acids. CDR3 DNA: TGCAGTGCTAGAGAATTTCAGGTCAGGGGGGAGATAGTGTCGCCAAATCAGCCCCAGCATTTT. This translates into CSAREFQVRGEIVSPNQPQHF.

The genes are TRBV7-8 and TRBJ1-2; 10 nucleotides line up with TRBD1. Germline V gene data show CDR1 as SGHVS and CDR2 as FQNEAQ. V gave up 4 bases and J gave up 8 bases; unmatched junction bases: 7. This CDR3 has 14 amino acids. This CDR3 reads CASSSTRTGGGYTF. The CDR3 region has the DNA TGTGCCAGCAGCTCGACCCGGACAGGGGGAGGCTACACCTTC.

The V call is TRBV24-1, the J call TRBJ1-2; perhaps TRBD1 as D (6 bases). Germline lookup yields CDR1 KGHDR and CDR2 SFDVKD. This CDR3 is 14 amino acids long. The V gene lost 7 bases and the J gene lost 4 bases, with 15 bases spanning the gap. Here the CDR3 reads CATSNQDSSYGYTF. Written as DNA, the CDR3 is TGTGCCACCAGCAACCAGGACAGCAGCTATGGCTACACCTTC.

This clonotype was observed a handful of times. The V call is TRBV7-9, the J call TRBJ2-5; 8 bases are a match to TRBD1. Germline V lookup: CDR1 SEHNR, CDR2 FQNEAQ (reference sequence). Losses at the gene ends were 3 bases for V and 2 bases for J; bases not matched to a gene: 8. This CDR3 contains 16 residues. CDR3 in amino acids: CASSFLSGGYQETQYF. CDR3 DNA: TGTGCCAGCAGCTTTCTCTCAGGGGGCTATCAAGAGACCCAGTACTTC.

This clonotype was detected only a few times. CDR3 DNA: TGTGCCAGCAGCCTACGACTAGCGGGACCCACCTACGAGCAGTACTTC. The encoded protein is CASSLRLAGPTYEQYF. The J gene is TRBJ2-7, the V gene TRBV7-8, with 11 bases matching TRBD2. The CDR3 has 16 amino acids. Trimming at V came to 5 bases and at J to 2 bases, leaving 8 bases not matched to a gene. From germline, CDR1 is SGHVS and CDR2 FQNEAQ. The full variable domain, rest sourced from reference TRBV7-8 and TRBJ2-7, is GAGVSQSPRYKVAKRGQDVALRCDPISGHVSLFWYQQALGQGPEFLTYFQNEAQLDKSGLPSDRFFAERPEGSVSTLKIQRTQQEDSAVYLCASSLRLAGPTYEQYFGPGTRLTVT.

This clonotype was seen more than once but under ten times. CDR3 protein: CASSHGPWEQYF. Here the CDR3 DNA reads TGTGCCAGCAGCCACGGACCCTGGGAGCAGTACTTC. The gene calls are TRBV7-2 and TRBJ2-7, with D unclear. CDR3 size: 12 residues. V was shortened by 5 bases and J by 7 bases, with 12 bases between the two germline ends. CDR1 is SGHTA, CDR2 FQGNSA, per germline.

To note about this clonotype: At one of its ends the junction is not consistent with the germline gene, which may arise from a read error. The chain carries TRBV2 and TRBJ2-3, with D possibly called TRBD1 or TRBD2 (5 bases each). CDR1 is SNHLY and CDR2 is FYNNEI in the germline V gene. This CDR3 spans 15 amino acids. The CDR3 sequence is CASSAGTASTDSQFF. The CDR3 DNA reads as TGTGCCAGCAGCGCCGGGACGGCTAGCACAGATTCGCAGTTTTTT.

The chain carries TRBV30 and TRBJ2-7; 7 bases are a match to TRBD2. The V gene's germline CDR1 is GTSNPN and CDR2 SVGIG (reference sequence). The CDR3 is made up of 14 amino acids. The V segment lost 5 bases and the J segment 2 bases; nucleotides outside the gene matches: 9. In DNA, the CDR3 is TGTGCCTGGGATGCGGGGGAACCCGCCTACGAGCAGTACTTC. Translation gives CAWDAGEPAYEQYF.

This clonotype was counted a few times. V gene TRBV20-1 combines with J gene TRBJ2-1, with TRBD2 matching over 8 bases. The CDR3 runs to 14 residues. Looked up from germline, CDR1 is DFQATT and CDR2 is SNEGSKA (reference sequence). The J segment lost 3 bases and the V segment lost 3 bases, leaving 4 bases of the junction unmatched. The DNA of the CDR3 is TGCAGTGCTAGTCAAGCGGGGGACTACAATGAGCAGTTCTTC. Its translation is CSASQAGDYNEQFF.

This chain connects TRBV9 to TRBJ2-7, with 9 bases identical to TRBD2. The CDR3 extends over 15 amino acids. Per the germline V gene, CDR1 is SGDLS and CDR2 is YYNGEE. The junction had 4 bases not matched to a gene; V was cut back by 0 bases and J by 3 bases. CDR3 bases: TGTGCCAGCAGCGTAGGAGATAGCGGGAGCTACGAGCAGTACTTC. Translation gives CASSVGDSGSYEQYF.

The sample holds many counts of this clonotype. The chain uses TRBV5-1 and TRBJ2-5; 8 nucleotides agree with TRBD2. The CDR3 loop spans 16 amino acids. V shed 0 bases, J shed 5 bases, and the junction held 9 bases outside the gene matches. Per the germline V gene, CDR1 is SGHRS and CDR2 is YFSETQ. CDR3 region: CASSLGASGPLETQYF. The CDR3 DNA sequence: TGCGCCAGCAGCTTGGGGGCTAGCGGGCCCTTGGAGACCCAGTACTTC.

V and J are TRBV18 and TRBJ2-5; the D is unclear. CDR1 is KGHSH and CDR2 is LQKENI in the germline V gene. V shed 3 bases and J shed 4 bases, with 6 bases lying between them. CDR3 length equals 12 residues. The CDR3 DNA follows: TGTGCCAGCTCACCTACCTTAGAGACCCAGTACTTC. It specifies CASSPTLETQYF. Full variable domain (missing parts from reference TRBV18 and TRBJ2-5): NAGVMQNPRHLVRRRGQEARLRCSPMKGHSHVYWYRQLPEEGLKFMVYLQKENIIDESGMPKERFSAEFPKEGPSILRIQQVVRGDSAAYFCASSPTLETQYFGPGTRLLVL.

The chain couples TRBV7-9 to TRBJ1-5; TRBD1 agrees at 7 bases. The J segment lost 4 bases and the V segment lost 6 bases, leaving 0 bases of the junction unmatched. This CDR3 comprises 12 residues. The germline V gene encodes CDR1 SEHNR and CDR2 FQNEAQ (reference sequence). The CDR3 sequence is CASRQGNQPQHF. The CDR3 DNA is TGTGCCAGCAGACAGGGGAATCAGCCCCAGCATTTT.

The chain links TRBV18 to TRBJ2-5, with 7 bases fitting TRBD2. The V and J ends lost 0 bases and 5 bases, in that order; junction bases with no gene match: 9. Per the germline V gene, CDR1 is KGHSH and CDR2 is LQKENI. The CDR3 has 16 amino acids. Written as DNA, the CDR3 is TGTGCCAGCTCACCACCCGAGCGGGGTGTAGGGGAGACCCAGTACTTC. Residues: CASSPPERGVGETQYF. Variable domain in full (rest from reference TRBV18 and TRBJ2-5): NAGVMQNPRHLVRRRGQEARLRCSPMKGHSHVYWYRQLPEEGLKFMVYLQKENIIDESGMPKERFSAEFPKEGPSILRIQQVVRGDSAAYFCASSPPERGVGETQYFGPGTRLLVL.

The chain combines TRBV27 with TRBJ1-1; D perhaps matches TRBD1 (6 bases). Germline values: CDR1 MNHEY, CDR2 SMNVEV (reference sequence). This CDR3 spans 15 amino acids. Trimming removed 6 bases at V and 3 bases at J, with 17 bases between. The CDR3 loop reads CASRLGDTGYTEAFF. As DNA, the CDR3 is TGTGCCAGCAGGCTAGGGGACACAGGGTACACTGAAGCTTTCTTT.

This clonotype was seen a few times. V is TRBV7-9 and J is TRBJ2-3; no reliable D call. Per germline, CDR1 SEHNR and CDR2 FQNEAQ (reference sequence). Trimming stripped 1 base from V and 13 bases from J, with 21 bases between. The CDR3 consists of 15 residues. The CDR3 here is CASSLDPQWSASEYF. The CDR3, as DNA: TGTGCCAGCAGCTTAGACCCCCAATGGAGCGCATCGGAGTATTTT.

This clonotype occurred a few times. The chain carries TRBV12-3 or TRBV12-4 and TRBJ2-7; 9 positions match TRBD1. The length of the CDR3 is 14 residues. The V segment lost 5 bases and the J segment 4 bases; nucleotides outside the gene matches: 6. The CDR3 protein is CASSLTGGAYEQYF. CDR3 nucleotide sequence: TGTGCCAGCAGTCTAACAGGGGGCGCATACGAGCAGTACTTC.

The table lists this clonotype with a few counts. The chain has TRBV7-9 and TRBJ2-7; D gene uncertain. V dropped 0 bases and J dropped 5 bases, with 5 bases sitting between them. Germline-derived CDR1 and CDR2 are SEHNR and FQNEAQ (reference sequence). The CDR3 sequence is 12 residues long. The CDR3 sequence is CASSLASDEQYF. CDR3 nucleotides: TGTGCCAGCAGCTTAGCGTCCGACGAGCAGTACTTC.

This clonotype showed up just a few times. The genes are TRBV11-2 and TRBJ2-7; 10 nucleotides agree with TRBD1. This CDR3 is 17 amino acids long. Germline lookup yields CDR1 SGHAT and CDR2 FQNNGV. V trimming: 0 bases; J trimming: 0 bases; junction bases outside the gene matches: 5. The CDR3, as DNA: TGTGCCAGCAGCTTAGATTTGGGACAGGGGAGCTCCTACGAGCAGTACTTC. The encoded protein is CASSLDLGQGSSYEQYF.

J is TRBJ1-2 and V is TRBV6-1; D gene ambiguous. Per germline, CDR1 MNHNS and CDR2 SASEGT. The germline V and J ends were trimmed by 8 bases and 5 bases, with 15 bases remaining between them. This CDR3 has 13 residues. For the CDR3, the DNA is TGTGCCAGCTTGGGCTTTGAGGAGTATGGCTACACCTTC. This gives the protein CASLGFEEYGYTF.

The V and J genes are TRBV7-9 and TRBJ1-4, with D perhaps matching TRBD1 (5 bases). Germline V gives CDR1 SEHNR, CDR2 FQNEAQ (reference sequence). Trimming shortened V by 5 bases and J by 6 bases, and 19 bases separated the two germline ends. The CDR3 extends over 16 amino acids. CDR3 in amino acids: CASSTDRGELYEKLFF. The CDR3, as DNA: TGTGCCAGCAGCACCGATCGGGGGGAGTTGTATGAAAAACTGTTTTTT.

The V gene is TRBV5-1, the J gene TRBJ1-1; 8 nucleotides align to TRBD1. The germline V gene has CDR1 SGHRS and CDR2 YFSETQ. The J segment lost 1 base and the V segment lost 4 bases, leaving 6 bases of the junction unmatched. This CDR3 comprises 15 residues. CDR3 sequence: CASSQRQGPNTEAFF. DNA for the CDR3: TGCGCCAGCAGCCAGCGACAGGGGCCGAACACTGAAGCTTTCTTT.

This chain uses TRBV12-3 or TRBV12-4 with TRBJ2-7; possibly TRBD1 for D (5 bases). The CDR3 consists of 15 residues. The V end was cut by 1 base, the J end by 2 bases, with 12 bases between. The CDR3 spells CASSLETEAPYEQYF. CDR3 coding DNA: TGTGCCAGCAGTTTAGAGACAGAGGCTCCCTACGAGCAGTACTTC.

This clonotype was counted ten times or more. V is TRBV7-9 and J is TRBJ2-7; D is possibly TRBD1 (7 bases). CDR3 length: 15 amino acids. Germline values: CDR1 SEHNR, CDR2 FQNEAQ (reference sequence). Trimming took 5 bases from V and 7 from J, leaving 21 bases between them. The CDR3 region has the DNA TGTGCCAGCAGCGACACAAATGAGGGGGCGGGGGAGCAGTACTTC. This codes for CASSDTNEGAGEQYF.

This chain joins TRBV7-8 and TRBJ1-2, with D perhaps matching TRBD1 (5 bases). The CDR3 covers 16 residues. V was cut by 5 bases and J by 2 bases, with 18 bases left in between. Germline V gene sequence: CDR1 SGHVS, CDR2 FQNEAQ. The CDR3 loop reads CASSPIEGLLNYGYTF. In DNA, the CDR3 is TGTGCCAGCAGCCCCATTGAGGGACTGCTCAACTATGGCTACACCTTC.

This sequence joins TRBV6-2 or TRBV6-3 and TRBJ2-7, with no clear D. The V gene lost 2 bases and the J gene lost 3 bases, with 11 bases spanning the gap. CDR3 length equals 14 residues. Germline-derived CDR1 and CDR2 are MNHEY and SVGEGT. This chain's CDR3 is CASSYGPALYEQYF. For the CDR3, the DNA is TGTGCCAGCAGTTACGGGCCAGCGCTCTACGAGCAGTACTTC.